The 25 T cell receptor beta chains presented below share a single source sample, sequenced in a study of vaccination effects on CD4 cells after COVID-19. No antigen has been assigned to these receptors. Profiled with immunoSEQ multiplex PCR; TCRdb holds only in-frame clones, not every one. The profile shows around 69,000 clones, over 75% of them singletons. The culture ran for approximately 10 days, and then CD4+ T cells were isolated. It was two doses of either the BNT162b2 or mRNA-1273 vaccine that participants received. The specimen comprised CD4+ T cells from PBMCs cultured without peptide, sampled after COVID-19 vaccination. These receptors were taken from a human donor who received a COVID-19 vaccine.

The gene calls are TRBV7-2 and TRBJ2-5; TRBD2 agrees at 11 bases. CDR1 SGHTA and CDR2 FQGNSA come from the germline V gene. CDR3 length equals 16 residues. The V gene end was trimmed by 1 base and the J gene end by 5 bases; junction bases not matched to a gene: 6. CDR3 DNA: TGTGCCAGCAGCTTAGTGTCTAGCGGGGGGCAGGAGACCCAGTACTTC. This encodes CASSLVSSGGQETQYF.

This chain connects TRBV7-8 to TRBJ2-7, with 10 bases fitting TRBD2. The CDR3 loop spans 16 amino acids. Germline V gene data show CDR1 as SGHVS and CDR2 as FQNEAQ. V gave up 2 bases and J gave up 3 bases; unmatched junction bases: 7. CDR3 region: CASSLTLAGASYEQYV. The DNA of the CDR3 is TGTGCCAGCAGCTTAACGCTAGCGGGGGCTAGCTACGAGCAGTACGTC.

The V call is TRBV12-5, the J call TRBJ2-4; 8 bases fit TRBD2. This CDR3 contains 14 residues. In germline, CDR1 is LGHNT, CDR2 FRNRAP. V was clipped by 5 bases and J by 8 bases; unmatched bases: 8. The CDR3 bases are TGTGCTAGTGGTATAGCGGGGTGGATGGACATTCAGTACTTC. It encodes CASGIAGWMDIQYF.

CDR3 amino acids: CASSLGADTQYF. As DNA, the CDR3 is TGTGCCAGCAGCTTGGGGGCAGATACGCAGTATTTT. This chain uses TRBV7-3 with TRBJ2-3; perhaps D is TRBD1 or TRBD2 (5 bases each). The length of the CDR3 is 12 residues. CDR1 and CDR2 from the germline V gene are SGHTA and FQGTGA. V lost 3 bases and J 4 bases, leaving 5 bases between the germline ends.

This clone was recorded a few times. The rearrangement links TRBV18 to TRBJ1-2; D is unclear. Germline V gene sequence: CDR1 KGHSH, CDR2 LQKENI. V was shortened by 6 bases and J by 3 bases, with 14 bases between the two germline ends. The CDR3 sequence is 14 residues long. CDR3 sequence reads: CASSPFEGDYGYTF. CDR3 sequence (DNA): TGTGCCAGCTCCCCATTCGAGGGTGACTATGGCTACACCTTC.

The gene calls are TRBV7-2 and TRBJ1-6; 9 bases are shared with TRBD1. CDR3 length: 16 amino acids. Germline CDR1 is SGHTA and CDR2 is FQGNSA. V lost 1 base and J lost 6; bases outside the gene matches: 4. In DNA, the CDR3 is TGTGCCAGCAGCTTAGGGAGGGACAGGGCTAATTCACCCCTCCACTTT. It codes for CASSLGRDRANSPLHF.

This clone was observed once. V and J are TRBV4-1 and TRBJ2-1; D might be TRBD1 or TRBD2, each matching 5 bases. V lost 0 bases and J lost 9, with 18 bases in between. This CDR3 region has 16 residues. Germline V gene data show CDR1 as MGHRA and CDR2 as YSYEKL. CDR3 in DNA: TGCGCCAGCAGCCAAGATCCGGGGCAGGGTAGTGGTGAGCAGTTCTTC. This encodes CASSQDPGQGSGEQFF.

The chain recombines TRBV7-2 with TRBJ2-4; 7 bases fit TRBD2. V shed 0 bases, J shed 6 bases, and the junction held 8 bases outside the gene matches. CDR1 is SGHTA, CDR2 FQGNSA, per germline. The CDR3 is 16 amino acids. The CDR3 region has the DNA TGTGCCAGCAGCTTAGCAAGGGGAGGGGTGAGAAACATTCAGTACTTC. Translation: CASSLARGGVRNIQYF.

The rearrangement uses TRBV5-4 and TRBJ2-5, with unresolved D. Per germline, CDR1 SGHNT and CDR2 YYREEE (reference sequence). V lost 3 bases and J 5 bases, leaving 20 bases between the germline ends. CDR3 length equals 16 residues. The CDR3 bases are TGTGCCAGCAGCTCGTCTGGACGTTGGTTTATGGAGACCCAGTACTTC. Residues: CASSSSGRWFMETQYF.

In its sample, this clone was seen once. V usage is TRBV18 and J usage is TRBJ2-4; unclear D gene. V was trimmed by 1 base and J by 8 bases, leaving 12 bases between them. CDR3 size: 14 residues. Germline CDR1 reads KGHSH; CDR2 reads LQKENI. The CDR3 spells CASSPQGPRDIQYF. The CDR3, as DNA: TGTGCCAGCTCACCACAAGGGCCTAGGGACATTCAGTACTTC.

The V call is TRBV6-5, the J call TRBJ2-5; 8 nucleotides agree with TRBD1. V lost 7 bases to trimming and J lost 5 bases; unmatched junction nucleotides: 6. CDR1 and CDR2 (germline): MNHEY, SVGAGI. The CDR3 length is 13 residues. CDR3 bases: TGTGCCAGCACCACAGGGGGTACGGAGACCCAGTACTTC. Its translation: CASTTGGTETQYF.

The rearrangement joins TRBV7-9 to TRBJ2-7; 9 bases agree with TRBD1. V dropped 5 bases and J dropped 6; count of bases not matched to a gene: 17. The CDR3 spans 17 residues. CDR1 is SEHNR and CDR2 is FQNEAQ in the germline V gene (reference sequence). CDR3 sequence reads: CASSPNRGTGSSGEQYV. The DNA of the CDR3 is TGTGCCAGCAGCCCGAACCGTGGGACAGGGTCCTCGGGCGAGCAGTACGTC.

The chain carries TRBV6-6 and TRBJ2-7, with D possibly TRBD1 on 5 matching bases. The CDR3 has 13 residues. Germline loops: CDR1 MNHNY, CDR2 SVGAGI (reference sequence). V lost 5 bases and J lost 2, with 10 bases in between. DNA for the CDR3: TGTGCCAGCAGTCCTCGCAGGGCCTACGAGCAGTACGTC. Translating gives CASSPRRAYEQYV.

The rearrangement uses TRBV6-4 and TRBJ2-3, with D perhaps matching TRBD2 (6 bases). Germline CDR1 reads MRHNA; CDR2 reads SNTAGT. The ends were cut back, 4 bases at V and 9 bases at J, with 14 bases in the middle. This CDR3 comprises 13 residues. This chain's CDR3 is CASSGSEGGTQYF. The CDR3, as DNA: TGTGCCAGCAGTGGCTCGGAGGGAGGCACGCAGTATTTT.

The chain recombines TRBV18 with TRBJ2-2; 12 bases line up with TRBD1. This CDR3 has 17 residues. Trimming at V came to 0 bases and at J to 4 bases, leaving 3 bases not matched to a gene. CDR1 and CDR2 from the germline V gene are KGHSH and LQKENI. CDR3 DNA: TGTGCCAGCTCACCACCCCGGGGACAGGGGGCCACCGGGGAGCTGTTTTTT. Translation gives CASSPPRGQGATGELFF.

The CDR3 region has the DNA TGTGCCTGGAAAAGGTTTGTCTCCACTGAAGCTTTCTTT. Its translation is CAWKRFVSTEAFF. This chain links TRBV30 with TRBJ1-1; D unresolved. CDR1 is GTSNPN, CDR2 SVGIG, per germline (reference sequence). The CDR3 spans 13 residues. The ends were cut back, 4 bases at V and 4 bases at J, with 13 bases in the middle.

In this sample, this clone turned up once. The chain joins TRBV27 to TRBJ2-5; a weak D match, TRBD2 (6 bases). Germline-derived CDR1 and CDR2 are MNHEY and SMNVEV (reference sequence). Between the trimmed V and J ends, which lost 4 bases and 7 bases, there was a span of 13 bases. CDR3 length equals 13 residues. DNA of the CDR3: TGTGCCAGCAGTTCCTCGGGGGTTGGGACCCAGTACTTC. This translates into CASSSSGVGTQYF.

This clone was recorded once. The rearrangement joins TRBV6-2 or TRBV6-3 to TRBJ1-6; 7 bases match TRBD1. CDR3 length: 17 amino acids. Germline lookup yields CDR1 MNHEY and CDR2 SVGEGT. Trimming at V came to 4 bases and at J to 2 bases, leaving 8 bases not matched to a gene. CDR3 sequence reads: CASSSRDSDTYNSPLHF. CDR3 bases: TGTGCCAGCAGTTCCCGGGACAGCGATACCTATAATTCACCCCTCCACTTT.

The CDR3 DNA follows: TGTGCCAGCTGGGCTCCCGGGAGGTTTAACTATGGCTACACCTTC. Residues: CASWAPGRFNYGYTF. J is TRBJ1-2 and V is TRBV6-5; no firm D call. The V gene lost 8 bases and the J gene lost 1 base, with 17 bases spanning the gap. From germline, CDR1 is MNHEY and CDR2 SVGAGI. The CDR3 has 15 amino acids.

The V call is TRBV19, the J call TRBJ2-1; D perhaps matches TRBD2 (6 bases). This CDR3 spans 15 amino acids. The V and J ends lost 0 bases and 7 bases respectively, with 13 bases between them. Germline assignment: CDR1 LNHDA and CDR2 SQIVND (reference sequence). CDR3 in DNA: TGTGCCAGTAGTATAGATCGGGGACTTATAAATGAGCAGTTCTTC. This translates into CASSIDRGLINEQFF.

This sequence joins TRBV9 and TRBJ1-6; TRBD1 aligns across 7 bases. Germline CDR1 is SGDLS and CDR2 is YYNGEE. The CDR3 is 14 amino acids. Unmatched junction bases numbered 3, after V lost 2 bases and J lost 7 bases. The CDR3 spells CASSVTGLNSPLHF. The CDR3 region has the DNA TGTGCCAGCAGCGTGACAGGGCTAAATTCACCCCTCCACTTT.

This chain links TRBV7-3 with TRBJ2-2; D not resolved. V gave up 5 bases and J gave up 0 bases, with 10 bases separating them. CDR3 length: 15 residues. Germline lookup yields CDR1 SGHTA and CDR2 FQGTGA. The CDR3 region has the DNA TGTGCCAGCAGCCGTGGTAACGCGAACACCGGGGAGCTGTTTTTT. Amino acid sequence: CASSRGNANTGELFF.

In regard to this clone: Different DNA sequences within this sample yield the same CDR3. The rearrangement links TRBV2 to TRBJ2-6; D may be TRBD1 (6 bases). The CDR3 consists of 14 residues. Germline V CDR1 and CDR2: SNHLY, FYNNEI. Between the trimmed V and J ends, which lost 6 bases and 4 bases, there was a span of 10 bases. The CDR3 spells CASRTGSGANVLTF. DNA for the CDR3: TGTGCCAGCAGAACAGGGTCGGGGGCCAACGTCCTGACTTTC.

The chain joins TRBV5-5 to TRBJ2-3; D ambiguous. V was shortened by 1 base and J by 4 bases, with 7 bases between the two germline ends. This CDR3 comprises 13 residues. Germline-derived CDR1 and CDR2 are SGHKS and YYEKEE (reference sequence). The CDR3 coding sequence is TGTGCCAGCAGCTTGAGTGGGGCAGATACGCAGTATTTT. Amino acids: CASSLSGADTQYF.

The CDR3, as DNA: TGTGCCACCAGTGATTCCCGCCCGGGACAGAATGAAAAACTGTTTTTT. As protein: CATSDSRPGQNEKLFF. This chain links TRBV24-1 with TRBJ1-4; 7 bases agree with TRBD1. Trimming removed 2 bases from V and 5 bases from J; junction bases left unmatched: 7. Germline CDR1 reads KGHDR; CDR2 reads SFDVKD. The CDR3 covers 16 residues.